One sample yielded the 9 T cell receptor beta chains listed below, sequenced in a study of tumor-infiltrating lymphocytes in primary liver carcinoma. With a constant-region primer, TCR beta cDNA was made from around 530 ng of total RNA. The TCR beta library was amplified through three nested multiplex PCR rounds in a modified ARM-PCR procedure. With TRBV1-TRBV30 forward primers and a C-beta reverse primer, the first two PCR rounds were run for around 10 cycles each. TCRdb called the multiplex PCR reads again in MiXCR, with one record for every CDR3 protein. The sample has approximately 110,000 distinct CDR3 sequences; 65% are singletons. The approximately 20-31 mg bulk tissue piece was not sorted before simultaneous RNA and DNA extraction. The specimen sequenced was liver tumor tissue from sampling region 1. As for subset: tumor region T1, superior pole. The source is a woman aged 55-69 years with primary liver carcinoma and hepatitis B virus infection.

On this clonotype itself: A much larger clone differs by one base, so this may be a read error. The rearrangement links TRBV6-6 to TRBJ2-7, with 7 bases identical to TRBD1. Germline trimming cut 6 bases from V and 1 base from J; bases unmatched to any gene: 6. The CDR3 covers 14 residues. Germline-derived CDR1 and CDR2 are MNHNY and SVGAGI (reference sequence). The CDR3 coding sequence is TGTGCCAGCAGATCGGGACAGAATTCCTACGAGCAGTACTTC. Translating it yields CASRSGQNSYEQYF.

This clonotype is a singleton in its sample. V usage is TRBV19 and J usage is TRBJ2-1; D gene unclear. The V gene's germline CDR1 is LNHDA and CDR2 SQIVND (reference sequence). CDR3 length equals 14 residues. V was trimmed by 5 bases and J by 1 base, leaving 9 bases between them. The CDR3 DNA is TGTGCCAGTAGTCCGGCTGGTTCCTACAATGAGCAGTTCTTC. Translated: CASSPAGSYNEQFF. The whole variable domain, remainder taken from reference TRBV19 and TRBJ2-1, is DGGITQSPKYLFRKEGQNVTLSCEQNLNHDAMYWYRQDPGQGLRLIYYSQIVNDFQKGDIAEGYSVSREKKESFPLTVTSAQKNPTAFYLCASSPAGSYNEQFFGPGTRLTVL.

This chain links TRBV11-2 with TRBJ2-7, with unresolved D. The V and J ends lost 6 bases and 3 bases respectively, with 15 bases between them. CDR3 length: 14 amino acids. Germline CDR1 is SGHAT and CDR2 is FQNNGV. CDR3 sequence (DNA): TGTGCCAGCAGAACTACCAGCGTAGGCTACGAGCAGTACTTC. Amino acids: CASRTTSVGYEQYF.

A single count supports this clonotype. The chain employs TRBV11-2 and TRBJ2-7; D is ambiguous. The CDR3 extends over 14 amino acids. Germline V gene sequence: CDR1 SGHAT, CDR2 FQNNGV. V lost 8 bases and J lost 4, with 18 bases in between. CDR3 residues: CASALAGSLYEQYF. The CDR3 DNA reads TGTGCCAGCGCCTTGGCCGGGTCGCTGTACGAGCAGTACTTC.

On this clonotype: This may arise from a read error, as a much more abundant clone is one base away. The V and J genes are TRBV6-2 or TRBV6-3 and TRBJ2-3; 7 positions agree with TRBD2. With 6 bases clipped from V and 0 bases from J, the junction kept 12 bases outside the gene matches. This CDR3 contains 17 residues. Germline CDR1 is MNHEY and CDR2 is SVGEGT. CDR3 sequence (DNA): TGTGCCAGCAGAAACCCACCGGGACTAACTAGCACAGATACGCAGTATTTT. Translation gives CASRNPPGLTSTDTQYF.

With regard to this clonotype: A single base separates this from a much larger clone, so it may be a read error. The CDR3 region is CAISEHDRENTEAFF. The DNA for the CDR3 is TGTGCCATCAGTGAGCACGACAGGGAAAACACTGAAGCTTTCTTT. V and J are TRBV10-3 and TRBJ1-1, with 7 bases that match TRBD1. Germline values: CDR1 ENHRY, CDR2 SYGVKD. The CDR3 is made up of 15 amino acids. The ends lost 2 bases at V and 2 bases at J; junction bases unmatched: 5.

The rearrangement joins TRBV5-4 to TRBJ1-1; D may be TRBD1 (6 bases). CDR1 is SGHNT, CDR2 YYREEE, per germline (reference sequence). The V end was cut by 0 bases, the J end by 4 bases, with 16 bases between. The CDR3 consists of 16 residues. The CDR3 loop is CASSLGGTWRSTEAFF. CDR3 bases: TGTGCCAGCAGCTTGGGGGGGACATGGAGGAGCACTGAAGCTTTCTTT.

In regard to this clonotype: Just one base apart from a much larger clone, this may be a read error. The gene calls are TRBV13 and TRBJ1-6; unclear D gene. Deletions cut 3 bases from V and 6 bases from J, with 12 bases between. Per germline, CDR1 PRHDT and CDR2 FYEKMQ (reference sequence). CDR3 size: 15 residues. The CDR3 sequence is CASSLTGPGNSPLHF. The CDR3 DNA reads as TGTGCCAGCAGCTTGACGGGTCCGGGTAATTCACCCCTCCACTTT.

On this clonotype itself: Germline is not matched at one junction end, which may reflect a read error. This chain links TRBV4-1 with TRBJ1-3; no definite D call. The CDR3 sequence is 18 residues long. Germline values: CDR1 MGHRA, CDR2 YSYEKL. CDR3 residues: CASSQAFWSRSSGNTVYF. Here the CDR3 DNA reads TGCGCCAGCAGCCAAGCCTTTTGGTCCAGGAGCTCTGGAAACACCGTATATTTT.